A selection of T cell receptor beta chains follows, all from one sample in a study of control samples from healthy donors and cancer patients. Sequencing used immunoSEQ multiplex PCR; TCRdb keeps in-frame clones, though not all of them. The data contain tens of thousands of clones, less than 95% of them singletons. Sequenced sample: blood. The receptor source for this set is a young man in good health. Both conserved end residues are part of each CDR3. A D gene is named only where the DNA matches it firmly. Not every row has a clone size; where given, it reads once, few, many or a size class.

TRBD1,NA,TRBV30,TRBJ1-4,TGTGCCTGGAGTCGACAGGGAGCAACTAATGAAAAACTGTTTTTT,CAWSRQGATNEKLFF
NA,NA,TRBV7-3,TRBJ2-3,TGTGCCAGCAGCGAGAGGGGTTATAGCACAGATACGCAGTATTTT,CASSERGYSTDTQYF
NA,NA,TRBV12-5,TRBJ1-2,TGTGCTAGTGGCCCCGGGACGGATAACTATGGCTACACCTTC,CASGPGTDNYGYTF
NA,NA,TRBV20-1,TRBJ1-1,TGCAGTGCTAGTTTGATGGTGAACACTGAAGCTTTCTTT,CSASLMVNTEAFF
NA,NA,TRBV5-4,TRBJ1-6,TGTGCCAGCAGCAATAATTCACCCCTCCACTTT,CASSNNSPLHF
NA,NA,TRBV5-1,TRBJ2-1,TGCGCCAGCAGCCCCTGGACTGTTTACAATGAGCAGTTCTTC,CASSPWTVYNEQFF
NA,NA,TRBV6-5,TRBJ1-1,TGTGCCAGCAGTTACCGGTTCCGAACTGAAGCTTTCTTT,CASSYRFRTEAFF
TRBD1,NA,TRBV25-1,TRBJ1-4,TGTGCCAGCAGTGGCCAGGGGGGAGGGGGAGCTAATGAAAAACTGTTTTTT,CASSGQGGGGANEKLFF
NA,NA,TRBV19,TRBJ1-3,TGTGCCAGTAGTATTGCAGGGACTCGCTCTGGAAACACCATATATTTT,CASSIAGTRSGNTIYF
NA,few,TRBV5-1,TRBJ2-5,TGCGCCAGCAGCCCCGGTCGGTTAGAGCGGGCAGAGAAGACCCAGTACTTC,CASSPGRLERAEKTQYF
TRBD2,NA,TRBV7-2,TRBJ2-1,TGTGCCAGCAGCTTAATCCTTAGCGGGGGCCAACACAATGAGCAGTTCTTC,CASSLILSGGQHNEQFF
NA,once,TRBV2,TRBJ2-5,TGTGCCAGCGGGGCATGGGAGACCCAGTACTTC,CASGAWETQYF
TRBD1,NA,TRBV11-2,TRBJ1-6,TGTGCCAGCAGATCCCCGGGACAGATGAATTCACCCCTCCACTTT,CASRSPGQMNSPLHF
NA,NA,TRBV6-2/TRBV6-3,TRBJ1-5,TGTGCCAGCAGTTACCGGAGACAGAACAATCAGCCCCAGCATTTT,CASSYRRQNNQPQHF
TRBD2,NA,TRBV5-1,TRBJ2-3,TGCGCCAGCAGCTTGATTCCCGGACTAGCGGGGGCTGATACGCAGTATTTT,CASSLIPGLAGADTQYF
NA,NA,TRBV10-3,TRBJ1-1,TGTGCCATCAGTGGGGGGGCGGTGGACACTGAAGCTTTCTTT,CAISGGAVDTEAFF
TRBD1,NA,TRBV7-9,TRBJ1-1,TGTGCCAGCAGCTCCCGAGGGACAGGGGTTCCGGACACTGAAGCTTTCTTT,CASSSRGTGVPDTEAFF
TRBD1,NA,TRBV19,TRBJ1-3,TGTGCCAGTAGTGTAACGGGACAGCCGTTTGGAAACACCATATATTTT,CASSVTGQPFGNTIYF
NA,NA,TRBV28,TRBJ2-1,TGTGCCAGCCGTCGGAGGACTAACGAGCAGTTCTTC,CASRRRTNEQFF
NA,NA,TRBV19,TRBJ2-5,TGTGCCAGTAGTATAAGTGCTCGAGACCTGGAACCCGCCTCCAGAGAGACCCAGTACTTC,CASSISARDLEPASRETQYF